The rows below give T cell receptor beta chains drawn from one sample of a study of T cells in Graves' hyperthyroidism and ophthalmopathy. TCRdb reprocessed the multiplex PCR reads via MiXCR and lists one record per CDR3 protein. Of nearly 250,000 distinct CDR3 sequences detected, approximately 24% appear once; the ten largest clones hold roughly 40%. Sequencing was performed on blood. The receptors were gathered from a woman between 40 and 50 years old with Graves' ophthalmopathy. Both conserved end residues are part of each CDR3. The D gene is left open where the match is weak. Size is omitted from some rows. Given values are once, few, many or a class for expanded clones.

size	V	J	D	CDR3	DNA
.	TRBV15	TRBJ2-7	.	CATSREGDPGLSEQYF	TGTGCCACCAGCAGAGAAGGGGACCCAGGCTTGAGTGAGCAGTACTTC
many	TRBV25-1	TRBJ1-5	TRBD1	CASPETTGGVNQPQHF	TGTGCCAGCCCAGAGACGACAGGGGGAGTCAATCAGCCCCAGCATTTT
many	TRBV29-1	TRBJ1-1	.	CSGERGTEAFF	TGCAGCGGAGAAAGGGGGACTGAAGCTTTCTTT
few	TRBV19	TRBJ2-2	.	CASSIPSSGELFF	TGTGCCAGTAGTATACCTAGTTCCGGGGAGCTGTTTTTT
many	TRBV29-1	TRBJ2-5	.	CSVEKTASSGEETQYF	TGCAGCGTTGAAAAGACGGCATCCTCGGGCGAAGAGACCCAGTACTTC
many	TRBV6-1	TRBJ2-7	.	CASSDGGRAYEQYF	TGTGCCAGCAGTGATGGCGGCAGAGCCTACGAGCAGTACTTC
many	TRBV11-2	TRBJ2-2	TRBD1	CASSFQGVDGELFF	TGTGCCAGCAGCTTCCAGGGGGTAGACGGGGAGCTGTTTTTT
many	TRBV11-1	TRBJ1-3	.	CASSTIGGQMENTIYF	TGTGCCAGCAGCACGATCGGGGGGCAGATGGAAAACACCATATATTTT
many	TRBV27	TRBJ2-7	.	CASSRSSGSYSYEQYF	TGTGCCAGCAGCCGCAGTAGCGGATCTTACTCCTACGAGCAGTACTTC
many	TRBV30	TRBJ2-7	TRBD2	CACLLANEQYF	TGTGCCTGCTTACTAGCGAACGAGCAGTACTTC
many	TRBV12-3/TRBV12-4	TRBJ2-7	TRBD2	CASRKIGLAGAGEQYF	TGTGCCAGCAGGAAAATCGGACTAGCGGGAGCGGGCGAGCAGTACTTC
many	TRBV27	TRBJ1-1	TRBD1	CASSLTHRGGMNTEAFF	TGTGCCAGCAGTCTGACTCACAGGGGGGGAATGAACACTGAAGCTTTCTTT
many	TRBV5-1	TRBJ2-5	.	CASRYLGTTFQETQYF	TGCGCCAGCAGGTATCTCGGGACAACTTTTCAAGAGACCCAGTACTTC
many	TRBV10-3	TRBJ1-6	.	CAISDPPSYNSPLHF	TGTGCCATCAGTGATCCCCCCTCCTATAATTCACCCCTCCACTTT
many	TRBV20-1	TRBJ2-7	.	CSAGGGGASSYEQYF	TGCAGTGCTGGGGGTGGGGGCGCGAGCTCCTACGAGCAGTACTTC
many	TRBV20-1	TRBJ1-3	TRBD1	CSARGPERGQSFSGNTIYF	TGCAGTGCTAGAGGACCAGAGCGGGGACAGTCGTTCTCTGGAAACACCATATATTTT
many	TRBV2	TRBJ2-5	.	CASSELSGEETQYF	TGTGCCAGCAGTGAATTGTCCGGGGAAGAGACCCAGTACTTC
.	TRBV28	TRBJ2-7	TRBD1	CASRQTGTGPYEQYF	TGTGCCAGCAGGCAGACCGGGACAGGGCCCTACGAGCAGTACTTC
many	TRBV28	TRBJ2-7	.	CASSLGGAGEQYF	TGTGCCAGCAGTTTAGGGGGGGCTGGCGAGCAGTACTTC
many	TRBV20-1	TRBJ2-7	TRBD2	CSAAGVAGGPSEQYF	TGCAGTGCCGCAGGGGTAGCGGGAGGGCCATCCGAGCAGTACTTC
.	TRBV28	TRBJ2-7	TRBD1	CASSLPGTAQYEQYF	TGTGCCAGCAGTCTGCCCGGGACAGCCCAATACGAGCAGTACTTC
many	TRBV7-3	TRBJ2-5	TRBD2	CASSLNGGSMETQYF	TGTGCCAGCAGCTTAAACGGCGGGAGCATGGAGACCCAGTACTTC
many	TRBV19	TRBJ1-1	.	CASSRGSHMNTEAFF	TGTGCCAGTAGCAGGGGCAGTCACATGAACACTGAAGCTTTCTTT
many	TRBV3-1	TRBJ1-5	.	CASSQGWADQPQHF	TGTGCCAGCAGCCAAGGGTGGGCTGATCAGCCCCAGCATTTT
.	TRBV20-1	TRBJ2-5	.	CSAGRGETQYF	TGCAGCGCTGGAAGGGGAGAGACCCAGTACTTC
many	TRBV28	TRBJ2-4	.	CASSLLPSVGIQYF	TGTGCCAGCAGTTTACTACCTTCTGTCGGCATTCAGTACTTC
many	TRBV20-1	TRBJ2-2	.	CSAPTWTGELFF	TGCAGTGCTCCTACGTGGACCGGGGAGCTGTTTTTT
many	TRBV28	TRBJ2-7	.	CASSSPQNYEQYF	TGTGCCAGCAGTTCCCCCCAGAACTACGAGCAGTACTTC
many	TRBV28	TRBJ2-2	.	CASSFAGAVGELFF	TGTGCCAGCAGTTTCGCAGGGGCTGTCGGGGAGCTGTTTTTT
many	TRBV19	TRBJ1-5	TRBD1	CASSRTPPQGIQPQHF	TGTGCCAGTAGCAGGACCCCCCCACAGGGGATTCAGCCCCAGCATTTT
.	TRBV20-1	TRBJ2-4	TRBD2	CSARPSGGRENIQYF	TGCAGTGCTAGACCTAGCGGGGGGAGGGAAAACATTCAGTACTTC
many	TRBV28	TRBJ2-7	TRBD2	CASSPGLAGGEQYF	TGTGCCAGCAGTCCGGGACTAGCGGGAGGCGAGCAGTACTTC
many	TRBV2	TRBJ1-6	.	CASSEARGALHF	TGTGCCAGCAGTGAAGCGCGGGGAGCCCTCCACTTT
many	TRBV20-1	TRBJ2-7	TRBD2	CSANPSSGRLYEQYF	TGCAGTGCCAACCCCTCTAGCGGGAGGTTGTACGAGCAGTACTTC
.	TRBV28	TRBJ2-5	TRBD2	CASSLIDPSGTRTQYF	TGTGCCAGCAGTTTGATCGATCCTAGCGGGACGCGGACCCAGTACTTC
.	TRBV6-5	TRBJ1-1	.	CASSCYQGTEASF	TGTGCCAGCAGTTGCTATCAGGGCACTGAAGCTTCCTTT
.	TRBV28	TRBJ2-7	.	CASRGGTGSASSHEQYF	TGTGCCAGCCGCGGGGGAACAGGGAGCGCGTCTTCCCACGAGCAGTACTTC
many	TRBV6-5	TRBJ1-1	TRBD1	CASTRGQANTEAFF	TGTGCCAGCACCCGGGGACAGGCGAACACTGAAGCTTTCTTT
many	TRBV6-2/TRBV6-3	TRBJ2-7	TRBD2	CASSYSWGGAYEQYF	TGTGCCAGCAGTTACTCCTGGGGGGGAGCCTACGAGCAGTACTTC
.	TRBV4-1	TRBJ2-7	.	CASSHGRDPNSYEQYF	TGCGCCAGCAGCCACGGCCGGGACCCCAACTCCTACGAGCAGTACTTC
.	TRBV12-5	TRBJ2-5	.	CASGLGRGYQETQYF	TGTGCTAGTGGTTTGGGACGGGGGTATCAAGAGACCCAGTACTTC
many	TRBV6-1	TRBJ1-2	.	CASSDTGASIYGYTF	TGTGCCAGCAGTGATACGGGTGCCTCAATCTATGGCTACACCTTC
many	TRBV6-5	TRBJ2-6	.	CASSYIGVGAGANVLTF	TGTGCCAGCAGTTACATAGGGGTAGGGGCAGGGGCCAACGTCCTGACTTTC
many	TRBV19	TRBJ2-7	TRBD1	CASQDRGHYEQYF	TGTGCCAGCCAGGACAGGGGCCACTACGAGCAGTACTTC
many	TRBV30	TRBJ1-2	.	CAWSARDSLGDTF	TGTGCCTGGAGTGCCCGGGACTCCCTTGGGGACACCTTC
few	TRBV2	TRBJ1-2	.	CASSPMGGASGGYTF	TGTGCCAGCAGCCCAATGGGGGGGGCATCAGGCGGCTACACCTTC
many	TRBV11-2	TRBJ2-3	.	CASSLEITDTQYF	TGTGCCAGCAGCTTAGAAATCACAGATACGCAGTATTTT
many	TRBV28	TRBJ2-7	TRBD2	CASSPPGTSGRYYEQYF	TGTGCCAGCAGTCCCCCAGGGACTAGCGGGAGGTACTACGAGCAGTACTTC
.	TRBV6-1	TRBJ1-1	.	CASSEAGLGAEAFF	TGTGCCAGCAGTGAAGCGGGCCTGGGGGCTGAAGCTTTCTTT
many	TRBV16	TRBJ2-5	TRBD2	CASSQSAGEETQYF	TGTGCCAGCAGCCAATCGGCGGGAGAAGAGACCCAGTACTTC
.	TRBV28	TRBJ2-7	.	CASAPVDSSEQYF	TGTGCCAGCGCCCCCGTCGACAGTAGCGAGCAGTACTTC